Each of the 22 T cell receptor beta chains below was sequenced from the same sample in a study of T-cell reconstitution after alpha-beta-depleted transplantation in children. Researchers prepared the TCRbeta library using unique molecular identifiers, the study reports. From the PCR reads, TCRdb called clonotypes with MiXCR, one entry per CDR3 protein. Of 450,000 to 600,000 distinct CDR3 sequences in the sample, more than 9% were seen once. Material: PBMCs, obtained before TCRalphabeta/CD19-depleted stem cell transplant. Source of these receptors: a child aged 2 to 9 with inherited bone marrow failure, due to receive a stem cell transplant.

This chain links TRBV7-9 with TRBJ1-5; 10 bases agree with TRBD1. The germline gives CDR1 SEHNR, CDR2 FQNEAQ (reference sequence). With 5 bases clipped from V and 5 bases from J, the junction kept 6 bases outside the gene matches. The CDR3 loop spans 15 amino acids. This CDR3 reads CASSQYGTGDQPQHF. CDR3 nucleotides: TGTGCCAGCAGCCAATACGGGACAGGGGATCAGCCCCAGCATTTT.

This clonotype was detected many times. The rearrangement links TRBV5-1 to TRBJ1-2; 7 bases map to TRBD1. Germline V lookup: CDR1 SGHRS, CDR2 YFSETQ. With 5 bases clipped from V and 8 bases from J, the junction kept 6 bases outside the gene matches. The CDR3 loop spans 12 amino acids. Written as DNA, the CDR3 is TGCGCCAGCAGTAAGACAGGGAGCGGCTACACCTTC. As protein: CASSKTGSGYTF.

V gene TRBV5-4 combines with J gene TRBJ2-7; 9 bases match TRBD2. This CDR3 has 16 amino acids. The V and J ends lost 0 bases and 2 bases, in that order; junction bases with no gene match: 6. CDR1 SGHNT and CDR2 YYREEE come from the germline V gene (reference sequence). The CDR3: CASSLVLAGEPYEQYF. The CDR3, as DNA: TGTGCCAGCAGCTTGGTTTTAGCGGGGGAACCCTACGAGCAGTACTTC.

Details on this clonotype: This clone may be a read error of a much larger clone one base away. This rearrangement joins TRBV6-2 or TRBV6-3 to TRBJ2-1; possible D gene TRBD2, 5 bases. Germline V lookup: CDR1 MNHEY, CDR2 SVGEGT. The V end lost 6 bases, the J end lost 8 bases, and 20 bases lay between the germline ends. The CDR3 covers 15 residues. This CDR3 is CASSDLTTVGDEQFF. The CDR3, as DNA: TGTGCCAGCAGCGACCTAACCACGGTCGGGGATGAGCAGTTCTTC.

The chain is built from TRBV12-3 or TRBV12-4 and TRBJ2-5; 7 positions match TRBD1. The CDR3 consists of 16 residues. J lost 1 base, V lost 6 bases, and 11 bases had no gene match. This CDR3 reads CASSQRDSAFQETQYF. CDR3 nucleotides: TGTGCCAGCAGCCAACGGGACAGCGCATTCCAAGAGACCCAGTACTTC.

This clonotype was seen repeatedly, ten times or more. This rearrangement joins TRBV4-1 to TRBJ1-2, with D possibly being TRBD1 (5 bases). V was trimmed by 0 bases and J by 4 bases, leaving 15 bases between them. Germline assignment: CDR1 MGHRA and CDR2 YSYEKL. CDR3 length: 16 amino acids. CDR3: CASSQDAQGSGYGYTF. In nucleotides, the CDR3 is TGCGCCAGCAGCCAAGATGCCCAGGGTTCGGGCTATGGCTACACCTTC.

The chain has TRBV28 and TRBJ1-1, with TRBD1 identical over 9 bases. Germline trimming cut 8 bases from V and 0 bases from J; bases unmatched to any gene: 7. Germline V gives CDR1 MDHEN, CDR2 SYDVKM. CDR3 length: 15 amino acids. This chain's CDR3 is CASGSTGGVNTEAFF. CDR3 sequence (DNA): TGTGCCAGCGGATCCACAGGGGGCGTGAACACTGAAGCTTTCTTT.

At least ten counts were recorded for this clonotype. V and J are TRBV12-3 or TRBV12-4 and TRBJ2-5, with a possible D match to TRBD2 (7 bases). The CDR3 spans 15 residues. V was shortened by 6 bases and J by 3 bases, with 17 bases between the two germline ends. The CDR3 DNA follows: TGTGCCAGCAGCGCCGAATGGGAGGGGGAAGAGACCCAGTACTTC. Translation: CASSAEWEGEETQYF.

The chain recombines TRBV5-1 with TRBJ1-4, with D perhaps matching TRBD1 (5 bases). Germline CDR1 and CDR2: SGHRS and YFSETQ. This CDR3 spans 14 amino acids. V was shortened by 0 bases and J by 7 bases, with 10 bases between the two germline ends. The CDR3 is CASSLGDGGEKLFF. CDR3 sequence (DNA): TGCGCCAGCAGCTTGGGGGACGGGGGTGAAAAACTGTTTTTT.

The rearrangement joins TRBV7-2 to TRBJ2-1, with TRBD2 matching 12 bases. The CDR3 is made up of 17 amino acids. CDR1 and CDR2 (germline): SGHTA, FQGNSA. V shed 4 bases, J shed 4 bases, and the junction held 8 bases outside the gene matches. The DNA of the CDR3 is TGTGCCAGCAGCTCAAAAACCGGACTAGCGGGGTACAATGAGCAGTTCTTC. Amino acids: CASSSKTGLAGYNEQFF.

Many counts were recorded for this clonotype. The rearrangement joins TRBV29-1 to TRBJ2-5, with D uncertain. V lost 5 bases and J 3 bases, leaving 13 bases between the germline ends. The V gene's germline CDR1 is SQVTM and CDR2 ANQGSEA. The CDR3 spans 13 residues. CDR3 loop: CSVLPTAEETQYF. CDR3 nucleotides: TGCAGCGTTCTGCCCACAGCCGAAGAGACCCAGTACTTC. The whole variable domain, remainder taken from reference TRBV29-1 and TRBJ2-5, is SAVISQKPSRDICQRGTSLTIQCQVDSQVTMMFWYRQQPGQSLTLIATANQGSEATYESGFVIDKFPISRPNLTFSTLTVSNMSPEDSSIYLCSVLPTAEETQYFGPGTRLLVL.

In this sample, this clonotype turned up many times. The V and J genes are TRBV4-1 and TRBJ2-2, with D tentatively TRBD2 (5 bases). CDR1 is MGHRA, CDR2 YSYEKL, per germline. Trimming shortened V by 3 bases and J by 2 bases, and 16 bases separated the two germline ends. This CDR3 has 17 amino acids. CDR3 coding DNA: TGCGCCAGCAGCCATAGGCCTCCCGGGGTTAACACCGGGGAGCTGTTTTTT. Its translation is CASSHRPPGVNTGELFF.

This clonotype was counted at least ten times. The chain has TRBV5-1 and TRBJ1-2; a weak D match, TRBD1 (5 bases). This CDR3 region has 13 residues. V was trimmed by 4 bases and J by 4 bases, leaving 11 bases between them. CDR1 is SGHRS and CDR2 is YFSETQ in the germline V gene. The CDR3 DNA reads TGCGCCAGCAGCCGCAGGGCCTCCTATGGCTACACCTTC. This gives the protein CASSRRASYGYTF.

This chain joins TRBV6-5 and TRBJ1-3, with a tentative D call TRBD1 (5 bases). V was pared by 0 bases and J by 4 bases, with 13 bases between. The germline V gene has CDR1 MNHEY and CDR2 SVGAGI. This CDR3 contains 16 residues. CDR3 amino acids: CASSYSSPGGGNTIYF. CDR3 in DNA: TGTGCCAGCAGTTACTCGTCGCCCGGGGGAGGAAACACCATATATTTT.

The sample holds many counts of this clonotype. V usage is TRBV6-2 or TRBV6-3 and J usage is TRBJ2-2; a possible D gene is TRBD1 (5 bases). The germline V gene has CDR1 MNHEY and CDR2 SVGEGT. The V gene lost 2 bases and the J gene lost 3 bases, with 10 bases spanning the gap. The CDR3 sequence is 15 residues long. CDR3 DNA sequence: TGTGCCAGCAGTTACGGCCGACAGTACACCGGGGAGCTGTTTTTT. This encodes CASSYGRQYTGELFF.

In this sample, this clonotype turned up many times. The V call is TRBV25-1, the J call TRBJ1-4, with TRBD1 matching over 9 bases. The CDR3 loop spans 17 amino acids. Losses at the gene ends were 1 base for V and 6 bases for J; bases not matched to a gene: 9. Germline lookup yields CDR1 MGHDK and CDR2 SYGVNS. The CDR3 sequence is CASSESNRGLWDEKLFF. The DNA for the CDR3 is TGTGCCAGCAGTGAATCGAACAGGGGGCTCTGGGATGAAAAACTGTTTTTT.

This clonotype has ten or more counts. The genes are TRBV29-1 and TRBJ1-1, with D unresolved. Germline values: CDR1 SQVTM, CDR2 ANQGSEA. The CDR3 runs to 11 residues. Between the trimmed V and J ends, which lost 4 bases and 4 bases, there was a span of 7 bases. The chain's CDR3 is CSVALSTEAFF. The CDR3 bases are TGCAGCGTTGCCCTGAGCACTGAAGCTTTCTTT.

This clonotype was detected many times. This chain uses TRBV29-1 with TRBJ2-1, with 15 positions matching TRBD2. The CDR3 totals 14 residues. V gave up 7 bases and J gave up 10 bases; unmatched junction bases: 8. Germline lookup yields CDR1 SQVTM and CDR2 ANQGSEA. The CDR3 bases are TGCAGCGCTGGGACTAGCGGGGGGCTTAGCGAGCAGTTCTTC. Amino acid sequence: CSAGTSGGLSEQFF.

Ten or more counts support this clonotype. The gene calls are TRBV11-2 and TRBJ2-1; D is undetermined. The germline gives CDR1 SGHAT, CDR2 FQNNGV. The V end was cut by 2 bases, the J end by 8 bases, with 10 bases between. The CDR3 runs 13 residues. CDR3 sequence (DNA): TGTGCCAGCAGCTTATCCGGTGGGGATGAGCAGTTCTTC. Translated: CASSLSGGDEQFF.

This clonotype was counted between two and nine times. The V gene is TRBV5-1, the J gene TRBJ1-1, with 8 bases lining up with TRBD1. The CDR3 runs to 16 residues. V lost 0 bases, J lost 0 bases, and 4 bases stayed unmatched. Looked up from germline, CDR1 is SGHRS and CDR2 is YFSETQ. The CDR3 coding sequence is TGCGCCAGCAGCTTGGCTCAGGGGGCTATGAACACTGAAGCTTTCTTT. This gives the protein CASSLAQGAMNTEAFF.

J is TRBJ1-5 and V is TRBV11-2; TRBD1 matches at 7 bases. The germline gives CDR1 SGHAT, CDR2 FQNNGV. Unmatched junction bases numbered 4, after V lost 6 bases and J lost 5 bases. The CDR3 sequence is 13 residues long. CDR3 in DNA: TGTGCCAGCAGTTACAGGGGTTATCAGCCCCAGCATTTT. Translating it yields CASSYRGYQPQHF.

This chain uses TRBV11-2 with TRBJ1-1, with no clear D. V dropped 5 bases and J dropped 2 bases, with 12 bases sitting between them. The CDR3 is 14 residues long. The germline CDR1 and CDR2 sequences are SGHAT and FQNNGV. The CDR3 spells CASSARGGNTEAFF. In nucleotides, the CDR3 is TGTGCCAGCAGCGCCCGCGGCGGAAACACTGAAGCTTTCTTT.